This TCR beta chain stems from a study of T cells in Graves' hyperthyroidism and ophthalmopathy. This clonotype was seen only a few times. The TCR beta CDR3 regions underwent amplification using RNA transcripts as the source. HTBI primers were used for first-round RT-PCR of the TCR CDR3. TCRdb re-analysed the multiplex PCR reads in MiXCR, keeping a single row per CDR3 protein. This sample has roughly 400,000 distinct CDR3 sequences; around 25% occur once, and the top ten carry 70% to 75%. Patients aged 18 to 65 had newly diagnosed hyperthyroidism lasting under 2 months. Exclusion of a patient resulted from uncontrolled infection, other autoimmune disease, pregnancy or lactation. There are 14 residues in the CDR3. V was trimmed by 1 base and J by 7 bases, leaving 11 bases between them. The germline CDR1 and CDR2 sequences are SGHAT and FQNNGV.

Sequencing input: blood. The TCR originated in a man in his fifties or sixties with Graves' hyperthyroidism. The V call is TRBV11-2, the J call TRBJ2-1; D unresolved. CDR3 DNA sequence: TGTGCCAGCAGCTTAGGTCCGACCTTTAATGAGCAGTTCTTC. Protein: CASSLGPTFNEQFF.